Below are 20 T cell receptor beta chains sequenced from a single sample in a study of T-cell reconstitution after alpha-beta-depleted transplantation in children. TCRbeta library preparation incorporated unique molecular identifiers. MiXCR was run by TCRdb on the PCR reads, yielding one entry per CDR3 protein. The sample lists roughly 490,000 distinct CDR3 sequences; about an eighth were seen once. The input for sequencing was PBMCs, mostly from graft donor cells, taken 180 days after TCRalphabeta/CD19-depleted stem cell transplant. These receptors all stem from a female patient younger than 10 who had a stem cell transplant for aplastic anemia, so the T cells may come from the graft donor.

The CDR3 spells CASSESRGRNSPLHF. CDR3 nucleotide sequence: TGTGCCAGCAGTGAATCAAGGGGGCGGAATTCACCCCTCCACTTT. J is TRBJ1-6 and V is TRBV25-1; 7 bases are shared with TRBD1. CDR3 size: 15 residues. Looked up from germline, CDR1 is MGHDK and CDR2 is SYGVNS. The ends lost 1 base at V and 7 bases at J; junction bases unmatched: 4.

This clonotype was seen repeatedly, ten times or more. The chain carries TRBV20-1 and TRBJ1-5, with a possible D match to TRBD1 (5 bases). The CDR3 loop spans 14 amino acids. Trimming removed 2 bases at V and 0 bases at J, with 8 bases between. CDR1 is DFQATT and CDR2 is SNEGSKA in the germline V gene (reference sequence). The CDR3 spells CSARQGYSNQPQHF. The CDR3 DNA reads TGCAGTGCTAGACAGGGCTATAGCAATCAGCCCCAGCATTTT.

J is TRBJ1-5 and V is TRBV4-1, with 7 bases aligning to TRBD1. This CDR3 spans 16 amino acids. The germline CDR1 and CDR2 sequences are MGHRA and YSYEKL. Trimming took 0 bases from V and 3 from J; bases not matched to a gene: 5. CDR3 in amino acids: CASSQDPTGANQPQHF. The CDR3 bases are TGCGCCAGCAGCCAAGATCCAACAGGGGCCAATCAGCCCCAGCATTTT.

This clonotype has more than one count but fewer than ten. V and J are TRBV12-3 or TRBV12-4 and TRBJ2-1; D may be TRBD1 or TRBD2 (5 bases each). V was clipped by 3 bases and J by 1 base, with 19 bases between them. The CDR3 is 18 residues long. The CDR3 region has the DNA TGTGCCAGCAGTTTGGGGACCAGAAGTTATCGGTCCTACAATGAGCAGTTCTTC. Protein sequence: CASSLGTRSYRSYNEQFF.

This clonotype was seen a few times. V usage is TRBV7-7 and J usage is TRBJ2-5; no clear D. The CDR3 spans 13 residues. Trimming took 5 bases from V and 4 from J, leaving 11 bases between them. CDR1 is SSHAT and CDR2 is FNYEAQ in the germline V gene (reference sequence). CDR3 protein: CASSLNLRETQYF. For the CDR3, the DNA is TGTGCCAGCAGCCTAAACCTGAGAGAGACCCAGTACTTC.

The chain is built from TRBV30 and TRBJ1-2, with D unclear. V shed 3 bases and J shed 4 bases, with 12 bases lying between them. The germline gives CDR1 GTSNPN, CDR2 SVGIG (reference sequence). The CDR3 length is 13 residues. In nucleotides, the CDR3 is TGTGCCTGGAGCACGTCGGGGATCTATGGCTACACCTTC. Translating it yields CAWSTSGIYGYTF.

This clonotype was observed a few times. Relative to the germline gene, one junction end is altered; a read error may explain this. The chain recombines TRBV3-1 with TRBJ2-5; tentative D call: TRBD2 (6 bases). Germline loops: CDR1 LGHDT, CDR2 YNNKEL (reference sequence). CDR3 length equals 14 residues. The DNA for the CDR3 is TGTGCCAGCAGCCAACCGGGGGTCCCCCTCCTTACGCACTTC. It yields the protein CASSQPGVPLLTHF.

This clonotype came up many times. The rearrangement uses TRBV6-1 and TRBJ2-7; D ambiguous. V was shortened by 1 base and J by 0 bases, with 10 bases between the two germline ends. CDR1 and CDR2 (germline): MNHNS, SASEGT. The length of the CDR3 is 15 residues. CDR3 protein: CASSEDGRTSYEQYF. CDR3 nucleotide sequence: TGTGCCAGCAGTGAAGACGGCAGAACCTCCTACGAGCAGTACTTC.

This rearrangement joins TRBV29-1 to TRBJ2-1; weak D call: TRBD2 (7 bases). This CDR3 region has 15 residues. The germline V and J ends were trimmed by 6 bases and 7 bases, with 22 bases remaining between them. Looked up from germline, CDR1 is SQVTM and CDR2 is ANQGSEA. The CDR3 loop is CSVAGAGVGVNEQFF. DNA of the CDR3: TGCAGCGTGGCGGGGGCGGGAGTGGGGGTTAATGAGCAGTTCTTC.

A few counts support this clonotype. This chain uses TRBV4-3 with TRBJ2-3, with 10 bases aligning to TRBD1. This CDR3 spans 15 amino acids. V lost 4 bases to trimming and J lost 4 bases; unmatched junction nucleotides: 5. Germline lookup yields CDR1 LGHNA and CDR2 YSLEER. The CDR3 loop reads CASSPGDRGADTQYF. In DNA form, the CDR3 reads TGCGCCAGCAGCCCCGGGGACAGGGGTGCAGATACGCAGTATTTT.

J is TRBJ1-1 and V is TRBV7-9; D not resolved. This CDR3 region has 17 residues. The ends were cut back, 5 bases at V and 0 bases at J, with 19 bases in the middle. Germline V gene data show CDR1 as SEHNR and CDR2 as FQNEAQ (reference sequence). The CDR3 spells CASSTSRSVYMNTEAFF. The CDR3, as DNA: TGTGCCAGCAGCACTAGCCGCTCCGTCTACATGAACACTGAAGCTTTCTTT.

This chain's CDR3 is CASSPTLQTDTQYF. The CDR3 DNA follows: TGCGCCAGCAGCCCGACCTTACAGACGGATACGCAGTATTTT. V usage is TRBV5-1 and J usage is TRBJ2-3, with D unclear. The CDR3 spans 14 residues. Germline V lookup: CDR1 SGHRS, CDR2 YFSETQ. Trimming took 4 bases from V and 6 from J, leaving 15 bases between them. Full variable domain (rest looked up from reference TRBV5-1 and TRBJ2-3): KAGVTQTPRYLIKTRGQQVTLSCSPISGHRSVSWYQQTPGQGLQFLFEYFSETQRNKGNFPGRFSGRQFSNSRSEMNVSTLELGDSALYLCASSPTLQTDTQYFGPGTRLTVL.

The chain has TRBV28 and TRBJ2-5; TRBD1 aligns across 10 bases. The germline gives CDR1 MDHEN, CDR2 SYDVKM. The V and J ends lost 10 bases and 5 bases, in that order; junction bases with no gene match: 19. The CDR3 is 17 residues long. CDR3 residues: CAIPRDRGPPAGETQYF. CDR3 DNA: TGTGCCATCCCCCGGGACAGGGGTCCCCCCGCTGGGGAGACCCAGTACTTC.

V gene TRBV12-3 or TRBV12-4 combines with J gene TRBJ2-1, with D possibly TRBD1 on 5 matching bases. The V end was cut by 5 bases, the J end by 5 bases, with 7 bases between. The CDR3 totals 12 residues. The CDR3 DNA is TGTGCCAGCAGTGGACATAACAATGAGCAGTTCTTC. Translated, it gives CASSGHNNEQFF.

This clonotype was recorded a few times. The chain is built from TRBV28 and TRBJ2-7; D is perhaps TRBD1 (6 bases). Germline V gene data show CDR1 as MDHEN and CDR2 as SYDVKM. This CDR3 region has 14 residues. V was pared by 7 bases and J by 5 bases, with 18 bases between. CDR3 amino acids: CASISRGGADEQYF. DNA for the CDR3: TGTGCCAGCATTAGCAGGGGTGGGGCTGACGAGCAGTACTTC.

J is TRBJ2-5 and V is TRBV18; TRBD2 matches 7 bases. This CDR3 has 16 amino acids. Germline assignment: CDR1 KGHSH and CDR2 LQKENI. The ends lost 2 bases at V and 8 bases at J; junction bases unmatched: 14. The CDR3 spells CASSPIGGNGKRTQYF. DNA for the CDR3: TGTGCCAGCTCACCAATCGGGGGGAACGGGAAGAGAACCCAGTACTTC.

Turning to this clonotype: Compared with germline, one end of the junction differs, possibly owing to a read error. The rearrangement links TRBV20-1 to TRBJ2-4, with 9 bases fitting TRBD2. The germline CDR1 and CDR2 sequences are DFQATT and SNEGSKA (reference sequence). This CDR3 contains 15 residues. The CDR3 DNA reads as TGCTGTGCTCCTATAGCGGGAGACGCCAAAAACATTCAGTACTTC. Translation: CCAPIAGDAKNIQYF.

This clonotype came up a few times. This chain joins TRBV14 and TRBJ2-7; tentative D call: TRBD2 (5 bases). The CDR3 contains 14 residues. Germline V lookup: CDR1 SGHDN, CDR2 FVKESK. With 4 bases removed from V and 7 bases from J, the gap between germline ends came to 17 bases. Here the CDR3 reads CASSRWGEVVEQYF. CDR3 coding DNA: TGTGCCAGCAGCCGATGGGGAGAAGTAGTGGAGCAGTACTTC.

This clonotype was seen more than once but under ten times. The rearrangement joins TRBV7-3 to TRBJ2-3; 16 bases fit TRBD2. Unmatched junction bases numbered 11, after V lost 5 bases and J lost 6 bases. The CDR3 sequence is 18 residues long. Germline-derived CDR1 and CDR2 are SGHTA and FQGTGA. The CDR3, as DNA: TGTGCCAGCAGCAAGGGACTAGCGGGAGGGCCCTTATCCGATACGCAGTATTTT. This gives the protein CASSKGLAGGPLSDTQYF.

V is TRBV20-1 and J is TRBJ2-4; unclear D gene. This CDR3 is 11 amino acids long. Deletions cut 7 bases from V and 8 bases from J, with 12 bases between. CDR1 and CDR2 (germline): DFQATT, SNEGSKA (reference sequence). In DNA form, the CDR3 reads TGCAGTGTCGTGGGTCGCGACATTCAGTACTTC. Its translation is CSVVGRDIQYF.